What follows is one TCR beta chain and its context. Measured with immunoSEQ multiplex PCR; TCRdb has only the in-frame clones, and not every one. The data show about 140,000 clones, with about 92% seen just once and around 2.5% held by the top ten. This entry belongs to a study of T cell responses to AZD1222 COVID-19 vaccine. About the study: Second-dose schedules of about 4 or about 12 weeks were combined.

The receptor was isolated from an adult in good health. Sequences were derived from peripheral blood, sampled on day 0 of AZD1222 vaccination.

CDR3 DNA: TGTGCTAGTGGTTTAAGGCACCGGAACAGCACCGGGGAGCTGTTTTTT. It is translated as CASGLRHRNSTGELFF. The chain has TRBV12-5 and TRBJ2-2; unclear D gene. The CDR3 runs to 16 residues. Trimming pared 3 bases from V and 4 bases from J, leaving 15 bases between. Germline-derived CDR1 and CDR2 are LGHNT and FRNRAP.